This record concerns one T cell receptor beta chain sequence. The data originate from a study of T cell repertoires in ileal Crohn's disease. Germline CDR1 reads MGHRA; CDR2 reads YSYEKL. V lost 2 bases, J lost 4 bases, and 11 bases stayed unmatched. The CDR3 covers 17 residues. Data came from immunoSEQ multiplex PCR; TCRdb stores just in-frame clones and leaves some out. The repertoire holds over 15,000 clones, with roughly 80% as singletons. This rearrangement joins TRBV4-1 to TRBJ2-3, with 8 positions matching TRBD2. This clonotype originated in an adult with Crohn's disease. Sequences were obtained from ileal tissue. The CDR3, as DNA: TGCGCCAGCAGCCAAAGCGGGGGCGCCCGTGCGGCAGATACGCAGTATTTT. Amino acid sequence: CASSQSGGARAADTQYF.